The 6 T cell receptor beta chains listed next were all sequenced from one sample in a study of shared clonotypes between healthy human individuals. Clones were sequenced by immunoSEQ multiplex PCR, and TCRdb holds only the in-frame ones, with some missing. The sample carries about 2.1 million clones, over 85% recorded once. Terminally differentiated effector memory CD45RA+ cells were left out of the naive CD8 fraction, which was CD45RO-negative and positively selected for CCR7. Sequencing was done on a sample of naive CD8+ T cells from PBMCs. These receptors came from a man younger than 35 in good health. Some clones in this sample may be carry-over from other donors' samples.

The J gene is TRBJ2-7, the V gene TRBV6-1, with a possible D match to TRBD2 (5 bases). Germline lookup yields CDR1 MNHNS and CDR2 SASEGT. The CDR3 is 14 residues long. V was shortened by 2 bases and J by 5 bases, with 13 bases between the two germline ends. CDR3 loop: CASSEWGVNDEQYF. As DNA, the CDR3 is TGTGCCAGCAGTGAATGGGGAGTCAACGACGAGCAGTACTTC.

This chain uses TRBV4-1 with TRBJ2-3; possibly TRBD1 or TRBD2 for D (5 bases each). V lost 0 bases to trimming and J lost 0 bases, with 10 bases between them. Germline assignment: CDR1 MGHRA and CDR2 YSYEKL. The CDR3 runs to 16 residues. Here the CDR3 DNA reads TGCGCCAGCAGCCAAGATCTGGGACGGAGCACAGATACGCAGTATTTT. This codes for CASSQDLGRSTDTQYF.

The gene calls are TRBV6-6 and TRBJ2-5, with D perhaps TRBD2 (5 bases). TRBJ2-7 matches the DNA end more closely, so the J call is doubtful. Germline loops: CDR1 MNHNY, CDR2 SVGAGI (reference sequence). This CDR3 is built from 16 residues. CDR3 in DNA: TGTGCCAGCAGTTACTCCCTAGCACCGAGCTCCTACGAGCAGTACTTC. Translating gives CASSYSLAPSSYEQYF.

The chain carries TRBV28 and TRBJ2-3; D unresolved. Deletions cut 8 bases from V and 1 base from J, with 13 bases between. Germline lookup yields CDR1 MDHEN and CDR2 SYDVKM. This CDR3 comprises 14 residues. CDR3 DNA: TGTGCCAGCGGACGAGCGAAAGGCACAGATACGCAGTATTTT. Translated, it gives CASGRAKGTDTQYF.

CDR3 in amino acids: CASSIAKPGHRSGELFF. The DNA of the CDR3 is TGTGCCAGCAGCATAGCTAAACCGGGACATCGGTCCGGGGAGCTGTTTTTT. The chain links TRBV5-8 to TRBJ2-2; D possibly corresponds to TRBD1 (6 bases). V was clipped by 4 bases and J by 6 bases, with 22 bases between them. Germline-derived CDR1 and CDR2 are SGHTS and YDEGEE. This CDR3 spans 17 amino acids.

V is TRBV11-2 and J is TRBJ2-7; D call uncertain. The ends were cut back, 4 bases at V and 0 bases at J, with 25 bases in the middle. This CDR3 has 19 residues. The germline V gene has CDR1 SGHAT and CDR2 FQNNGV. The CDR3 here is CASSSREGSGSPLSYEQYF. CDR3 nucleotide sequence: TGTGCCAGCAGCTCAAGAGAAGGTTCCGGGTCTCCCCTCTCCTACGAGCAGTACTTC.